The clone carrying this T cell receptor beta chain showed up many times. The target antigen is unknown. The record originates from a study of Graves' ophthalmopathy and Graves' hyperthyroidism. Across the whole study: Peripheral blood was gathered at the point of initial diagnosis, before any treatment started. General observations from the study: Blood also held most thyroid clonotypes expanded above 0.001 frequency.

No donor had other autoimmune disease, uncontrolled infection, pregnancy or lactation. PBMCs were isolated by Ficoll-Paque density gradient centrifugation, using around 10 ml of fresh peripheral blood as the starting material. Using RNA transcripts, the TCR beta CDR3 regions were amplified. The workflow started with a first-round RT-PCR run with HTBI primers and then moved on to a second-round multiplex PCR. TCRdb called the multiplex PCR reads again in MiXCR, with one record for every CDR3 protein. The table includes about 210,000 distinct CDR3 sequences, 25% to 35% detected once. Deletions cut 7 bases from V and 5 bases from J, with 14 bases between. Germline-derived CDR1 and CDR2 are SQVTM and ANQGSEA. The CDR3 has 12 residues.

The specimen was peripheral blood. The sequence derives from a man aged 50-59 years with Graves' ophthalmopathy. The chain combines TRBV29-1 with TRBJ1-2; D gene unclear. The CDR3 protein is CSAVRTDYGYTF. In DNA, the CDR3 is TGCAGCGCCGTCAGGACCGATTATGGCTACACCTTC. The full variable domain, in which reference TRBV29-1 and TRBJ1-2 provide the parts outside the CDR3, is SAVISQKPSRDICQRGTSLTIQCQVDSQVTMMFWYRQQPGQSLTLIATANQGSEATYESGFVIDKFPISRPNLTFSTLTVSNMSPEDSSIYLCSAVRTDYGYTFGSGTRLTVV.